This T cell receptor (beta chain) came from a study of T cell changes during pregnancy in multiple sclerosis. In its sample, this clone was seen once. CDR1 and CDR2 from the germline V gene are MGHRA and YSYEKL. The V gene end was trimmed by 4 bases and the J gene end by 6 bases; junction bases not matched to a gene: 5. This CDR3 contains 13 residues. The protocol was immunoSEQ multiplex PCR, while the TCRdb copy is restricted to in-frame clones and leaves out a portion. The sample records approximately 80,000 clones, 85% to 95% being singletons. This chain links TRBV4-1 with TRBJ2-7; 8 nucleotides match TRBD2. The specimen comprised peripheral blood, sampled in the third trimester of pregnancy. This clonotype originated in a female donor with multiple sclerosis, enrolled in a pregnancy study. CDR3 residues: CASSPREGPEQYF. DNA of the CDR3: TGCGCCAGCAGCCCTCGGGAGGGGCCCGAGCAGTACTTC.